The 22 T cell receptor beta chains given below trace back to one sample, sequenced in a study of T cells in women clearing cervical HPV infection. TCRdb's copy holds only in-frame clones and misses some; the assay was immunoSEQ multiplex PCR. The sample shows some 41,000 clones, and about 7.3% sits with its ten largest clones. Sequenced material: blood buffy coat. The receptors were gathered from a woman between 18 and 70 years old with a cervical HPV16 infection that either progressed to CIN3+ or cleared (not recorded which).

Concerning this clone: The CDR3 end lies 3 residues beyond the end of the read and is filled in from the germline J gene. The V and J genes are TRBV19 and TRBJ1-4; TRBD1 matches at 8 bases. Unmatched junction bases numbered 9, after V lost 4 bases and J lost 2 bases. Germline CDR1 LNHDA, CDR2 SQIVND (reference sequence). This CDR3 is built from 17 residues. The CDR3 reads CASSSLGQVYTNEKLFF. CDR3 DNA, as far as it was read: TGTGCCAGTAGTAGCCTGGGACAGGTGTATACTAATGAAAAA.

Remarks on this clone: The observed sequence ends 3 residues before the CDR3 terminus, with the missing tail filled in from the germline J gene. This chain links TRBV5-4 with TRBJ1-4; 8 nucleotides agree with TRBD1. The CDR3 spans 14 residues. Germline lookup yields CDR1 SGHNT and CDR2 YYREEE (reference sequence). The junction had 2 bases not matched to a gene; V was cut back by 0 bases and J by 7 bases. The part of the CDR3 DNA that was read is TGTGCCAGCAGCTTGGGACAGGGGAGTGAAAAA. Protein product: CASSLGQGSEK. The entire CDR3 reads CASSLGQGSEKLFF. The complete variable domain, with remaining parts taken from reference TRBV5-4 and TRBJ1-4, reads ETGVTQSPTHLIKTRGQQVTLRCSSQSGHNTVSWYQQALGQGPQFIFQYYREEENGRGNFPPRFSGLQFPNYSSELNVNALELDDSALYLCASSLGQGSEKLFFGSGTQLSVL.

Regarding this clone: The read ends 3 residues shy of where the CDR3 ends; the end is completed using the germline J gene. The chain links TRBV2 to TRBJ1-2; tentative D call: TRBD1 (5 bases). In germline, CDR1 is SNHLY, CDR2 FYNNEI. This CDR3 has 16 amino acids. The V end lost 3 bases, the J end lost 4 bases, and 18 bases lay between the germline ends. The CDR3 protein is CASSEGVPGGGYGYTF. Incomplete CDR3 DNA: TGTGCCAGCAGTGAGGGAGTCCCGGGGGGGGGCTATGGC.

Worth noting for this clone: The read ends 3 residues shy of where the CDR3 ends; the end is completed using the germline J gene. The chain couples TRBV19 to TRBJ1-4; 8 bases are shared with TRBD1. Trimming at V came to 7 bases and at J to 7 bases, leaving 5 bases not matched to a gene. Germline lookup yields CDR1 LNHDA and CDR2 SQIVND (reference sequence). The CDR3 totals 13 residues. The CDR3 bases that were read are TGTGCCAGTACAGGGGGCGCGGGTGAAAAA. This translates into CASTGGAGEK. In full, the CDR3 reads CASTGGAGEKLFF.

Concerning this clone: The read ends 3 residues before the CDR3 terminus; that terminus is restored from the germline J gene. V usage is TRBV6-4 and J usage is TRBJ2-2, with TRBD1 matching over 9 bases. J lost 5 bases, V lost 6 bases, and 4 bases had no gene match. CDR3 length equals 14 residues. Per the germline V gene, CDR1 is MRHNA and CDR2 is SNTAGT. The sequenced part of the CDR3 DNA is TGTGCCAGCAGACCGACAGGGGGGACCGGGGAG. This sequence encodes CASRPTGGTGE. The whole CDR3 protein is CASRPTGGTGELFF.

Of note for this clone: Read sequence stops 3 residues before the CDR3 end, and the germline J gene provides the missing end. This sequence joins TRBV5-1 and TRBJ1-1; D unresolved. From germline, CDR1 is SGHRS and CDR2 YFSETQ. The CDR3 has 13 residues. Trimming removed 5 bases from V and 5 bases from J, with 13 bases in between. CDR3 residues: CASSPGWGTEAFF. CDR3 DNA, as far as it was read: TGCGCCAGCAGTCCGGGGTGGGGAACTGAA.

For this clone: The read finishes 3 residues shy of the CDR3 end, and the germline J gene is used to complete it. This chain uses TRBV18 with TRBJ2-3; 9 positions agree with TRBD2. Germline CDR1 and CDR2: KGHSH and LQKENI. The CDR3 covers 16 residues. The V segment lost 0 bases and the J segment 2 bases; nucleotides outside the gene matches: 3. CDR3 amino acids: CASSPPASGNTDTQYF. The CDR3 DNA, read in part, is TGTGCCAGCTCACCACCGGCTAGCGGGAACACAGATACG.

The CDR3 protein is CASSSDRSSYNEQFF. The DNA read from the CDR3 is TGTGCCAGCAGCTCCGACAGGAGCTCCTACAATGAG. This chain connects TRBV7-2 to TRBJ2-1; maybe TRBD1 (6 bases). The read terminates 3 residues before the CDR3 end, so the remaining end is supplied by the germline J gene. The germline V and J ends were trimmed by 4 bases and 0 bases, with 10 bases remaining between them. Germline lookup yields CDR1 SGHTA and CDR2 FQGNSA. The CDR3 consists of 15 residues.

A remark on this clone: The read terminates 3 residues before the CDR3 end, so the remaining end is supplied by the germline J gene. The gene calls are TRBV19 and TRBJ2-3; 14 bases fit TRBD2. The junction had 13 bases not matched to a gene; V was cut back by 7 bases and J by 1 base. Germline assignment: CDR1 LNHDA and CDR2 SQIVND (reference sequence). There are 19 residues in the CDR3. CDR3 DNA, as far as it was read: TGTGCCAGTAACATTCGGGGGACTAGCGGGAGTCACGGCACAGATACG. The encoded protein is CASNIRGTSGSHGTDT. The full CDR3 protein reads CASNIRGTSGSHGTDTQYF.

With regard to this clone: The read ends 3 residues before the CDR3 terminus; that terminus is restored from the germline J gene. The chain is built from TRBV13 and TRBJ1-1, with TRBD1 matching over 8 bases. This CDR3 contains 13 residues. Germline values: CDR1 PRHDT, CDR2 FYEKMQ (reference sequence). The covered CDR3 bases are TGTGCCAGCAGCCGGACAGGGCGGGCCGAA. Encoded protein: CASSRTGRAE. The CDR3, in full, reads CASSRTGRAEAFF.

A remark on this clone: The CDR3 extends 3 residues past the end of the read, so its final part is completed from the germline J gene. The chain joins TRBV7-6 to TRBJ1-1; D is unclear. The germline gives CDR1 SGHVS, CDR2 FNYEAQ. The CDR3 consists of 14 residues. V lost 1 base and J 4 bases, leaving 10 bases between the germline ends. Incomplete CDR3 DNA: TGTGCCAGCAGCTTAGAGGGTTTAGGCACTGAA. Residues: CASSLEGLGTE. The entire CDR3 sequence reads CASSLEGLGTEAFF.

Notes on this clone: From the germline J gene comes the end of the CDR3, since the read stops 3 residues before it. The genes are TRBV6-4 and TRBJ1-2; a possible D gene is TRBD1 (6 bases). This CDR3 contains 12 residues. V was cut by 2 bases and J by 5 bases, with 6 bases left in between. Germline CDR1 is MRHNA and CDR2 is SNTAGT. The DNA read from the CDR3 is TGTGCCAGCAGTGACGGACAGTATGGC. Translated, it gives CASSDGQYG. In full, the CDR3 reads CASSDGQYGYTF.

Regarding this clone: Read coverage stops 3 residues before the CDR3 terminus; the germline J gene supplies the remainder. This chain uses TRBV5-1 with TRBJ2-3; TRBD2 matches at 8 bases. The CDR3 runs 15 residues. V shed 5 bases and J 4 bases; nucleotides not matched to a gene: 9. CDR1 and CDR2 from the germline V gene are SGHRS and YFSETQ. CDR3: CASRSDGGAADTQYF. The part of the CDR3 DNA that was read is TGCGCCAGCAGGTCCGACGGGGGGGCCGCAGATACG.

Of note for this clone: The read terminates 3 residues ahead of where the CDR3 ends, so the germline J gene completes it. This rearrangement joins TRBV7-9 to TRBJ2-7; the match to TRBD2 covers 7 bases. Germline CDR1 is SEHNR and CDR2 is FQNEAQ (reference sequence). CDR3 length: 14 amino acids. J lost 4 bases, V lost 1 base, and 4 bases had no gene match. The DNA read from the CDR3 is TGTGCCAGCAGCTTAGGGTACGGGGGGTACGAG. Protein: CASSLGYGGYE. The complete CDR3 reads CASSLGYGGYEQYF.

As concerns this clone: Read coverage stops 3 residues before the CDR3 terminus; the germline J gene supplies the remainder. The chain employs TRBV10-1 and TRBJ2-1; 9 bases line up with TRBD2. CDR3 length equals 15 residues. V was clipped by 0 bases and J by 5 bases; unmatched bases: 2. The germline V gene has CDR1 WNHNN and CDR2 SYGVQD (reference sequence). The sequenced part of the CDR3 DNA is TGCGCCAGCAGTGAGTCGACTAGCGGAAACAATGAG. It encodes CASSESTSGNNE. The CDR3, in full, reads CASSESTSGNNEQFF.

The DNA read from the CDR3 is TGCGCCAGCAGCTTACCGACTAGTCCAGATACG. It codes for CASSLPTSPDT. Given in full, the CDR3 is CASSLPTSPDTQYF. This chain links TRBV5-1 with TRBJ2-3; tentative D call: TRBD2 (6 bases). The CDR3 end lies 3 residues beyond the end of the read and is filled in from the germline J gene. V gave up 2 bases and J gave up 4 bases, with 11 bases separating them. This CDR3 spans 14 amino acids. Germline CDR1 and CDR2: SGHRS and YFSETQ.

A word on this clone: The sequenced fragment ends 3 residues before the CDR3 boundary, so the rest is inferred from the germline J gene. V usage is TRBV6-1 and J usage is TRBJ1-1, with D hard to call. The CDR3 length is 13 residues. CDR1 MNHNS and CDR2 SASEGT come from the germline V gene. CDR3 amino acids: CASSDRYGVSAFF. Partial CDR3 DNA: TGTGCCAGCAGTGACCGATACGGGGTTTCG.

Remarks on this clone: The observed sequence ends 3 residues before the CDR3 terminus, with the missing tail filled in from the germline J gene. The chain recombines TRBV5-1 with TRBJ2-5; D uncertain. The CDR3 sequence is 14 residues long. Trimming removed 4 bases from V and 1 base from J, with 11 bases in between. In germline, CDR1 is SGHRS, CDR2 YFSETQ. The CDR3 loop reads CASSIGQAQETQYF. The CDR3 bases that were read are TGCGCCAGCAGCATAGGGCAGGCCCAAGAGACC.

With respect to this clone: The CDR3 goes on 3 residues after the read ends, and that part is filled in from the germline J gene. The chain uses TRBV7-9 and TRBJ2-5; perhaps D is TRBD1 or TRBD2 (5 bases each). CDR1 is SEHNR, CDR2 FQNEAQ, per germline (reference sequence). The CDR3 length is 15 residues. The V end lost 5 bases, the J end lost 3 bases, and 16 bases lay between the germline ends. CDR3 amino acids: CASSLLEGPKETQYF. CDR3 DNA (partial): TGTGCCAGCAGCCTCCTTGAGGGGCCCAAAGAGACC.

A note on this clone: The read ends 3 residues early relative to the CDR3; the germline J gene fills the gap. This chain links TRBV29-1 with TRBJ1-2; TRBD1 might be the D (5 bases). Between the trimmed V and J ends, which lost 2 bases and 4 bases, there was a span of 11 bases. The CDR3 sequence is 13 residues long. The germline CDR1 and CDR2 sequences are SQVTM and ANQGSEA. The CDR3 loop reads CSVEKRGTYGYTF. The sequenced part of the CDR3 DNA is TGCAGCGTTGAAAAAAGGGGAACCTATGGC.

Comments on this clone: From the germline J gene comes the end of the CDR3, since the read stops 3 residues before it. This chain joins TRBV5-6 and TRBJ1-2, with 10 bases that match TRBD1. The CDR3 has 14 amino acids. Germline V CDR1 and CDR2: SGHDT, YYEEEE. V trimming: 4 bases; J trimming: 5 bases; junction bases outside the gene matches: 5. The CDR3 bases that were read are TGTGCCAGCAGCGCGGGACAGGGGCTTTATGGC. Its translation: CASSAGQGLYG. The CDR3 reads in full as CASSAGQGLYGYTF.

The CDR3 loop reads CASRQGKNYGYTF. The covered CDR3 bases are TGTGCCAGCAGGCAGGGGAAGAACTATGGC. The chain links TRBV14 to TRBJ1-2; D perhaps matches TRBD1 (6 bases). The read gets to within 3 residues of the CDR3 end, and the germline J gene fills in the rest. From germline, CDR1 is SGHDN and CDR2 FVKESK. V was pared by 6 bases and J by 2 bases, with 10 bases between. The CDR3 is 13 residues long.